The clone carrying this TCR beta chain was picked up one time. Antigen specificity is unknown. Trimming pared 0 bases from V and 3 bases from J, leaving 9 bases between. CDR3 length: 15 amino acids. The germline V gene encodes CDR1 MNHEY and CDR2 SVGAGI. TCRdb analysed the reads with MiXCR anew, one entry per CDR3 protein. The sample has fewer than 1,000,000 distinct CDR3 sequences; roughly 31% are singletons. This sample was included in a study of T cell repertoires in cytomegalovirus infection. The chain joins TRBV6-5 to TRBJ1-5; D is uncertain. This specimen was cultured CD8+ T cells from PBMCs, taken from culture after CMV antigen stimulation. The clonotype comes from a human donor in good health (CMV status not recorded). Some clones in this sample may be carry-over from other donors' samples. The CDR3 DNA sequence: TGTGCCAGCAGTTACTCGAGTACACCCAATCAGCCCCAGCATTTT. This gives the protein CASSYSSTPNQPQHF.